These 26 T cell receptor beta chains were sequenced from one sample in a study of T cell changes during pregnancy in multiple sclerosis. The data were produced by immunoSEQ multiplex PCR, yet TCRdb's version contains in-frame clones alone and is incomplete. The sample holds 25,000 to 30,000 clones, roughly 89% seen once. Here the sequenced sample was CD4+ T cells from peripheral blood mononuclear cells, taken in the first trimester of pregnancy. The origin of the receptors is a female donor in good health, enrolled as a control in a pregnancy study.

This clone occurred once. The J gene is TRBJ2-1, the V gene TRBV10-1, with D tentatively TRBD2 (5 bases). Per germline, CDR1 WNHNN and CDR2 SYGVQD (reference sequence). V lost 7 bases to trimming and J lost 3 bases, with 19 bases between them. This CDR3 has 16 residues. CDR3 sequence reads: CASNQTIWGVYNEQFF. The CDR3 DNA reads TGCGCCAGCAATCAAACCATATGGGGAGTCTACAATGAGCAGTTCTTC.

The CDR3 region is CASSEGGLAGRQYF. The CDR3 region has the DNA TGTGCCAGCAGTGAAGGGGGACTAGCGGGGCGGCAGTACTTC. The chain is built from TRBV2 and TRBJ2-7; 13 bases agree with TRBD2. CDR3 length: 14 residues. V trimming: 1 base; J trimming: 9 bases; junction bases outside the gene matches: 3. The V gene's germline CDR1 is SNHLY and CDR2 FYNNEI. Full variable domain (outside the CDR3, taken from reference TRBV2 and TRBJ2-7): EPEVTQTPSHQVTQMGQEVILRCVPISNHLYFYWYRQILGQKVEFLVSFYNNEISEKSEIFDDQFSVERPDGSNFTLKIRSTKLEDSAMYFCASSEGGLAGRQYFGPGTRLTVT.

The gene calls are TRBV25-1 and TRBJ2-2; 8 bases map to TRBD2. J gave up 3 bases and V 6 bases, and 3 bases lay outside the gene matches. Germline V gene sequence: CDR1 MGHDK, CDR2 SYGVNS. CDR3 size: 14 residues. The CDR3: CASSGRADTGELFF. Here the CDR3 DNA reads TGTGCCAGCAGCGGGAGGGCCGACACCGGGGAGCTGTTTTTT.

V is TRBV5-1 and J is TRBJ2-1, with 8 nucleotides matching TRBD2. V was clipped by 5 bases and J by 7 bases; unmatched bases: 14. Germline CDR1 reads SGHRS; CDR2 reads YFSETQ. The CDR3 covers 16 residues. The CDR3 loop is CASRHTSGLTENEQFF. The CDR3 nucleotides are TGCGCCAGCAGACATACTAGCGGCCTGACGGAGAATGAGCAGTTCTTC.

This chain connects TRBV2 to TRBJ2-1; TRBD2 aligns across 9 bases. There are 17 residues in the CDR3. In germline, CDR1 is SNHLY, CDR2 FYNNEI. Trimming cost V 5 bases and J 4 bases; bases outside gene matches: 12. CDR3 amino acids: CASSPNLLAGGYNEQFF. CDR3 coding DNA: TGTGCCAGCAGTCCTAACTTACTAGCGGGTGGGTACAATGAGCAGTTCTTC.

This clone came up a few times. The chain joins TRBV7-9 to TRBJ2-2; D unclear. Trimming cost V 3 bases and J 4 bases, with 9 bases left between them. CDR3 size: 14 residues. Germline CDR1 and CDR2: SEHNR and FQNEAQ (reference sequence). The CDR3 nucleotides read TGTGCCAGCAGCTTTTCCGGTGCCACCGGGGAGCTGTTTTTT. It translates to CASSFSGATGELFF.

This clone turned up a few times. J is TRBJ1-1 and V is TRBV27, with D unclear. The CDR3 covers 13 residues. The germline CDR1 and CDR2 sequences are MNHEY and SMNVEV (reference sequence). Between the trimmed V and J ends, which lost 6 bases and 4 bases, there was a span of 12 bases. CDR3 region: CASRVSGGTEAFF. Here the CDR3 DNA reads TGTGCCAGCAGAGTGTCTGGAGGCACTGAAGCTTTCTTT.

The chain carries TRBV30 and TRBJ2-2; D is uncertain. Trimming removed 6 bases at V and 1 base at J, with 12 bases between. The V gene's germline CDR1 is GTSNPN and CDR2 SVGIG (reference sequence). The CDR3 has 14 amino acids. This chain's CDR3 is CACQPAGNTGELFF. As DNA, the CDR3 is TGTGCCTGCCAACCAGCAGGGAACACCGGGGAGCTGTTTTTT.

V usage is TRBV27 and J usage is TRBJ2-5; the D gene is possibly TRBD1 (5 bases). The CDR3 is 15 amino acids. Per germline, CDR1 MNHEY and CDR2 SMNVEV (reference sequence). The V gene lost 5 bases and the J gene lost 3 bases, with 16 bases spanning the gap. The CDR3 loop is CASSDVQGGKETQYF. Here the CDR3 DNA reads TGTGCCAGCAGTGATGTCCAGGGTGGGAAAGAGACCCAGTACTTC.

V and J are TRBV6-4 and TRBJ2-7, with 8 bases lining up with TRBD2. Trimming took 3 bases from V and 2 from J; bases not matched to a gene: 3. Germline CDR1 and CDR2: MRHNA and SNTAGT. The CDR3 runs 14 residues. The CDR3 DNA reads as TGTGCCAGCAGTGAGGTAGCGGGGACCTACGAGCAGTACTTC. Its translation: CASSEVAGTYEQYF.

The V and J genes are TRBV6-5 and TRBJ1-1; weak D call: TRBD1 (6 bases). CDR1 is MNHEY, CDR2 SVGAGI, per germline. The length of the CDR3 is 15 residues. V lost 2 bases and J lost 5, with 15 bases in between. CDR3 nucleotides: TGTGCCAGCAGTTACGGGGCAGGGGTCGAGACTGAAGCTTTCTTT. The encoded protein is CASSYGAGVETEAFF.

The chain is built from TRBV6-5 and TRBJ2-7; 8 nucleotides agree with TRBD1. This CDR3 spans 16 amino acids. V shed 2 bases and J 3 bases; nucleotides not matched to a gene: 9. Per germline, CDR1 MNHEY and CDR2 SVGAGI. In DNA, the CDR3 is TGTGCCAGCAGTTACCTTCCGACAGGGGCTTTCTACGAGCAGTACTTC. This sequence encodes CASSYLPTGAFYEQYF.

The V call is TRBV5-1, the J call TRBJ2-5; 12 bases line up with TRBD2. The germline CDR1 and CDR2 sequences are SGHRS and YFSETQ. The ends lost 2 bases at V and 4 bases at J; junction bases unmatched: 3. The CDR3 has 15 amino acids. Here the CDR3 DNA reads TGCGCCAGCAGCTTCCGGGGACTAGCGGGAGAGACCCAGTACTTC. Protein: CASSFRGLAGETQYF.

The chain has TRBV2 and TRBJ2-4; TRBD2 matches at 13 bases. Germline V gives CDR1 SNHLY, CDR2 FYNNEI. The CDR3 is made up of 19 amino acids. J lost 0 bases, V lost 3 bases, and 8 bases had no gene match. The CDR3: CASSERRGLAGIAKNIQYF. Here the CDR3 DNA reads TGTGCCAGCAGTGAGAGGAGGGGACTAGCGGGGATAGCCAAAAACATTCAGTACTTC. Looking up the rest from reference TRBV2 and TRBJ2-4 gives the full variable domain: EPEVTQTPSHQVTQMGQEVILRCVPISNHLYFYWYRQILGQKVEFLVSFYNNEISEKSEIFDDQFSVERPDGSNFTLKIRSTKLEDSAMYFCASSERRGLAGIAKNIQYFGAGTRLSVL.

V and J are TRBV16 and TRBJ2-1; D unresolved. V was shortened by 0 bases and J by 5 bases, with 11 bases between the two germline ends. This CDR3 has 15 amino acids. From germline, CDR1 is KGHSY and CDR2 FQNENV. For the CDR3, the DNA is TGTGCCAGCAGCCAATCTCCTCCCTACCACAATGAGCAGTTCTTC. Its translation: CASSQSPPYHNEQFF.

This chain uses TRBV7-8 with TRBJ2-1, with a weak D call TRBD1 (6 bases). The CDR3 runs to 13 residues. V was cut by 1 base and J by 5 bases, with 6 bases left in between. From germline, CDR1 is SGHVS and CDR2 FQNEAQ. The CDR3 reads CASSLGTDNEQFF. The CDR3 coding sequence is TGTGCCAGCAGCTTAGGGACAGACAATGAGCAGTTCTTC.

The CDR3 DNA sequence: TGTGCCTGGAGGCAGGGGATTTCTTCACCCCTCCACTTT. This translates into CAWRQGISSPLHF. The V call is TRBV30, the J call TRBJ1-6, with a tentative D call TRBD1 (6 bases). Deletions cut 3 bases from V and 9 bases from J, with 12 bases between. The CDR3 runs 13 residues. CDR1 is GTSNPN and CDR2 is SVGIG in the germline V gene (reference sequence).

The CDR3 DNA reads TGTGCCAGCAGTCCGGGACAGGGGGCTTATTCACCCCTCCACTTT. Its translation is CASSPGQGAYSPLHF. The chain is built from TRBV27 and TRBJ1-6; TRBD1 matches at 12 bases. The CDR3 loop spans 15 amino acids. With V trimmed by 5 bases and J by 8 bases, 4 bases remained unmatched. CDR1 is MNHEY and CDR2 is SMNVEV in the germline V gene (reference sequence).

V gene TRBV5-1 combines with J gene TRBJ2-4; tentatively, D is TRBD1 (5 bases). The germline V gene has CDR1 SGHRS and CDR2 YFSETQ. This CDR3 has 14 residues. Deletions cut 0 bases from V and 8 bases from J, with 12 bases between. CDR3 sequence (DNA): TGCGCCAGCAGCTTGGGATTTTCGACAGACATTCAGTACTTC. Protein sequence: CASSLGFSTDIQYF.

V is TRBV6-1 and J is TRBJ2-1; 8 bases align to TRBD1. The CDR3 runs 13 residues. From germline, CDR1 is MNHNS and CDR2 SASEGT. The J segment lost 9 bases and the V segment lost 7 bases, leaving 8 bases of the junction unmatched. The CDR3 is CASTDRVFGEQFF. The DNA of the CDR3 is TGTGCCAGCACGGACAGGGTTTTTGGTGAGCAGTTCTTC.

By sample share, this clone is medium-sized. This CDR3 reads CASKPQGPDNSPLHF. CDR3 DNA: TGTGCCAGCAAACCACAGGGTCCCGATAATTCACCCCTCCACTTT. The rearrangement links TRBV28 to TRBJ1-6; D is possibly TRBD1 (6 bases). Germline CDR1 MDHEN, CDR2 SYDVKM. V was clipped by 7 bases and J by 5 bases, with 15 bases between them. The length of the CDR3 is 15 residues.

V is TRBV18 and J is TRBJ1-1, with D perhaps matching TRBD1 (6 bases). V was clipped by 6 bases and J by 5 bases, with 16 bases between them. CDR3 length: 14 residues. Germline CDR1 and CDR2: KGHSH and LQKENI. For the CDR3, the DNA is TGTGCCAGCTCCCTCACACAGGGTTCGACTGAAGCTTTCTTT. It is translated as CASSLTQGSTEAFF.

The gene calls are TRBV7-2 and TRBJ2-7; 10 nucleotides match TRBD2. V gave up 7 bases and J gave up 3 bases; unmatched junction bases: 12. The CDR3 sequence is 16 residues long. Germline V gene sequence: CDR1 SGHTA, CDR2 FQGNSA. The CDR3 DNA follows: TGTGCCAGCACCCCGTCTAGCGGGAGCCCGCGCTACGAGCAGTACTTC. Its translation: CASTPSSGSPRYEQYF.

This chain connects TRBV9 to TRBJ2-7, with a tentative D call TRBD2 (5 bases). Germline-derived CDR1 and CDR2 are SGDLS and YYNGEE. The ends were cut back, 0 bases at V and 4 bases at J, with 17 bases in the middle. The CDR3 has 16 amino acids. CDR3 DNA: TGTGCCAGCAGCGTAGGTGGACTGATAGACGAGTACGAGCAGTACTTC. Its protein product is CASSVGGLIDEYEQYF.

The chain has TRBV10-1 and TRBJ2-5; a possible D gene is TRBD2 (7 bases). CDR1 and CDR2 (germline): WNHNN, SYGVQD (reference sequence). The CDR3 has 14 amino acids. The V and J ends lost 0 bases and 5 bases respectively, with 10 bases between them. The CDR3, as DNA: TGCGCCAGCAGTGAGTCGGGGGGGCCGGAGACCCAGTACTTC. Amino acid sequence: CASSESGGPETQYF.

The chain is built from TRBV14 and TRBJ2-1, with TRBD2 as a possible D gene (7 bases). The V end was cut by 0 bases, the J end by 9 bases, with 15 bases between. Germline lookup yields CDR1 SGHDN and CDR2 FVKESK. The CDR3 spans 15 residues. Here the CDR3 reads CASSQEWGGAGEQFF. In DNA, the CDR3 is TGTGCCAGCAGCCAAGAATGGGGGGGGGCAGGTGAGCAGTTCTTC.